This T cell receptor beta chain was sequenced during a study of blood T cell repertoires in COVID-19. Overall study context: COVID-19 samples, acute and convalescent, were from the United States, Italy and Spain. The analysed material was cDNA or gDNA that came from T cells, B-cell-depleted T cells, or PBMCs.

The CDR3 has 15 amino acids. Germline-derived CDR1 and CDR2 are LGHNA and YSLEER. V lost 4 bases and J lost 8; bases outside the gene matches: 10. While infection was still active, Seattle patients were enrolled and then followed longitudinally. In the authors' workflow: Nucleated cell number was recorded as an estimate derived from reference gene primer amplification. The protocol was immunoSEQ multiplex PCR, while the TCRdb copy is restricted to in-frame clones and leaves out a portion. The DNA gave D and trimming, while V, J and clone size come from that table. The data show about 210,000 clones, almost 85% seen once.

The chain employs TRBV4-3 and TRBJ1-4; TRBD1 agrees at 7 bases. This TCR came from a woman in her 70s with COVID-19, enrolled during active disease. Sequencing input: peripheral blood. The DNA of the CDR3 is TGCGCCAGCAGCCCACTAGGGGGCTTGCGAGAAAAACTGTTTTTT. Its translation: CASSPLGGLREKLFF.